A single sample is the source of the 24 T cell receptor beta chains below, sequenced in a study of cytomegalovirus exposure and HLA in healthy donors. In the PCR, 60 Vbeta and 13 Jbeta primers were used. Produced via immunoSEQ multiplex PCR; TCRdb's table is partial and in-frame only. Of just over 150,000 clones in the sample, approximately 79% were seen once. The sample taken for sequencing was PBMCs. Receptors originate from a woman aged 45-60 years in good health and CMV-seropositive.

The rearrangement joins TRBV15 to TRBJ1-4; D is uncertain. Trimming took 1 base from V and 5 from J, leaving 5 bases between them. The CDR3 covers 13 residues. Germline V gene sequence: CDR1 LNHNV, CDR2 YYDKDF (reference sequence). CDR3 bases: TGTGCCACCAGCAGAGGGAGAAATGAAAAACTGTTTTTT. Translating it yields CATSRGRNEKLFF.

The count of this clone is one. The genes are TRBV5-4 and TRBJ1-4, with 7 bases matching TRBD1. CDR1 is SGHNT and CDR2 is YYREEE in the germline V gene (reference sequence). The CDR3 extends over 13 amino acids. Trimming cost V 4 bases and J 4 bases; bases outside gene matches: 1. The CDR3 DNA sequence: TGTGCCAGCAGCGGGACAGTTAATGAAAAACTGTTTTTT. Encoded protein: CASSGTVNEKLFF.

As DNA, the CDR3 is TGTGCCAGCAGTAAACTGGGGAGAGACACTGAAGCTTTCTTT. Translation gives CASSKLGRDTEAFF. The gene calls are TRBV25-1 and TRBJ1-1; D gene ambiguous. CDR3 size: 14 residues. CDR1 and CDR2 from the germline V gene are MGHDK and SYGVNS. V lost 5 bases to trimming and J lost 3 bases, with 13 bases between them.

The chain employs TRBV18 and TRBJ1-1; D possibly corresponds to TRBD1 (6 bases). Germline CDR1 KGHSH, CDR2 LQKENI. The ends were cut back, 4 bases at V and 0 bases at J, with 12 bases in the middle. The CDR3 sequence is 15 residues long. CDR3 bases: TGTGCCAGCTCACTACAGGGAGTTATGAACACTGAAGCTTTCTTT. Translating gives CASSLQGVMNTEAFF.

The V call is TRBV2, the J call TRBJ2-7, with a tentative D call TRBD1 (6 bases). Looked up from germline, CDR1 is SNHLY and CDR2 is FYNNEI. Deletions cut 8 bases from V and 6 bases from J, with 14 bases between. The CDR3 runs to 12 residues. Here the CDR3 DNA reads TGTGCCAGCCTGGCGTCAGGGGTCGAGCAGTACTTC. Its protein product is CASLASGVEQYF.

V and J are TRBV10-3 and TRBJ1-2; TRBD1 might be the D (5 bases). V was cut by 8 bases and J by 4 bases, with 11 bases left in between. There are 12 residues in the CDR3. Germline V gives CDR1 ENHRY, CDR2 SYGVKD. CDR3 residues: CAIGGGVYGYTF. Here the CDR3 DNA reads TGTGCCATCGGGGGAGGAGTCTATGGCTACACCTTC.

Only one count was recorded for this clone. The chain joins TRBV7-9 to TRBJ2-1, with 14 bases aligning to TRBD2. V was pared by 5 bases and J by 2 bases, with 5 bases of the junction left unmatched. Germline CDR1 SEHNR, CDR2 FQNEAQ (reference sequence). This CDR3 has 17 amino acids. CDR3 residues: CASSQSTSGRAYNEQFF. The CDR3 DNA sequence: TGTGCCAGCAGCCAATCGACTAGCGGGAGGGCCTACAATGAGCAGTTCTTC.

This clone turned up a few times. The rearrangement links TRBV2 to TRBJ2-5, with 9 positions matching TRBD2. Germline V CDR1 and CDR2: SNHLY, FYNNEI. V dropped 8 bases and J dropped 5; count of bases not matched to a gene: 12. The CDR3 loop spans 15 amino acids. The CDR3 nucleotides are TGTGCCAGCTCAAGAATAGCGGGAGTCGTCGAGACCCAGTACTTC. The encoded protein is CASSRIAGVVETQYF.

The rearrangement links TRBV10-3 to TRBJ1-1; perhaps TRBD1 as D (6 bases). V lost 9 bases and J 2 bases, leaving 7 bases between the germline ends. The CDR3 is 11 amino acids. Germline V lookup: CDR1 ENHRY, CDR2 SYGVKD. In DNA, the CDR3 is TGTGCCATACAGGGTAACACTGAAGCTTTCTTT. This codes for CAIQGNTEAFF.

The chain joins TRBV28 to TRBJ2-5; TRBD1 agrees at 8 bases. J was trimmed by 5 bases and V by 1 base; bases with no gene match: 6. The length of the CDR3 is 15 residues. Germline CDR1 and CDR2: MDHEN and SYDVKM. Here the CDR3 reads CASSLLARGPETQYF. The CDR3 DNA follows: TGTGCCAGCAGTTTATTAGCCAGGGGGCCGGAGACCCAGTACTTC.

This chain uses TRBV28 with TRBJ2-3; D is possibly TRBD1 (5 bases). Germline-derived CDR1 and CDR2 are MDHEN and SYDVKM. The V and J ends lost 10 bases and 0 bases respectively, with 11 bases between them. The CDR3 spans 13 residues. The chain's CDR3 is CATQESSTDTQYF. The CDR3 DNA reads as TGTGCCACACAGGAGTCTAGCACAGATACGCAGTATTTT. The variable domain in full, completed from reference TRBV28 and TRBJ2-3, reads DVKVTQSSRYLVKRTGEKVFLECVQDMDHENMFWYRQDPGLGLRLIYFSYDVKMKEKGDIPEGYSVSREKKERFSLILESASTNQTSMYLCATQESSTDTQYFGPGTRLTVL.

The chain has TRBV7-3 and TRBJ1-2; 12 bases map to TRBD1. The germline V gene encodes CDR1 SGHTA and CDR2 FQGTGA. The CDR3 has 15 residues. V was pared by 5 bases and J by 8 bases, with 9 bases of the junction left unmatched. CDR3 protein: CASSTSGQGAGGYTF. CDR3 DNA sequence: TGTGCCAGCAGCACCTCGGGACAGGGGGCCGGGGGCTACACCTTC.

There are a few counts of this clone. The chain employs TRBV10-2 and TRBJ1-5; the D is unclear. V was cut by 0 bases and J by 5 bases, with 5 bases left in between. Germline V gene data show CDR1 as WSHSY and CDR2 as SAAADI. The CDR3 is 13 amino acids. CDR3 in DNA: TGCGCCAGCAGTGAGTCGAGAGATCAGCCCCAGCATTTT. It codes for CASSESRDQPQHF.

The rearrangement links TRBV2 to TRBJ1-3, with D possibly matching TRBD1 (6 bases). Germline V gene data show CDR1 as SNHLY and CDR2 as FYNNEI. This CDR3 has 14 amino acids. V was trimmed by 8 bases and J by 4 bases, leaving 15 bases between them. The chain's CDR3 is CASRNRDGGNTIYF. Here the CDR3 DNA reads TGTGCCAGCCGAAACAGGGACGGAGGAAACACCATATATTTT.

V and J are TRBV9 and TRBJ1-5, with D possibly matching TRBD1 (5 bases). Looked up from germline, CDR1 is SGDLS and CDR2 is YYNGEE. V was cut by 1 base and J by 0 bases, with 14 bases left in between. This CDR3 spans 17 amino acids. The chain's CDR3 is CASSVPGVGDSNQPQHF. The CDR3 DNA reads as TGTGCCAGCAGCGTACCGGGAGTGGGGGATAGCAATCAGCCCCAGCATTTT.

The rearrangement links TRBV29-1 to TRBJ1-1, with D perhaps matching TRBD1 (5 bases). CDR1 SQVTM and CDR2 ANQGSEA come from the germline V gene. CDR3 length equals 14 residues. Trimming removed 4 bases at V and 1 base at J, with 13 bases between. The CDR3 is CSVVRGRSNTEAFF. The DNA for the CDR3 is TGCAGCGTTGTGCGGGGACGGTCGAACACTGAAGCTTTCTTT.

The gene calls are TRBV28 and TRBJ1-2; D uncertain. The CDR3 has 13 residues. V lost 1 base and J 8 bases, leaving 11 bases between the germline ends. CDR1 MDHEN and CDR2 SYDVKM come from the germline V gene. The chain's CDR3 is CASSLFSDRGYTF. The CDR3 DNA sequence: TGTGCCAGCAGTTTATTCAGCGATCGGGGCTACACCTTC.

The V gene is TRBV2, the J gene TRBJ1-1, with TRBD1 matching 8 bases. Germline V lookup: CDR1 SNHLY, CDR2 FYNNEI. The ends lost 4 bases at V and 11 bases at J; junction bases unmatched: 9. This CDR3 region has 13 residues. CDR3 bases: TGTGCCAGCAGTGTGGCAGGGGGCATGAGGGCTTTCTTT. Its protein product is CASSVAGGMRAFF.

This chain joins TRBV30 and TRBJ1-2; D not certain. V was trimmed by 8 bases and J by 7 bases, leaving 17 bases between them. CDR3 size: 12 residues. Germline lookup yields CDR1 GTSNPN and CDR2 SVGIG (reference sequence). CDR3 nucleotide sequence: TGTGCCCGCCCCGCCCCCCGGGGTGGCTACACCTTC. Translated: CARPAPRGGYTF.

The chain links TRBV6-1 to TRBJ2-1, with 8 bases aligning to TRBD1. Germline CDR1 and CDR2: MNHNS and SASEGT. The length of the CDR3 is 16 residues. After removal of 7 bases from V and 3 bases from J, the junction contained 11 bases not matched to a gene. CDR3 DNA sequence: TGTGCCAGCAATGAGTACGGGACAGGCCTCTACAATGAGCAGTTCTTC. Amino acids: CASNEYGTGLYNEQFF.

This chain joins TRBV7-8 and TRBJ2-6, with 7 bases fitting TRBD2. Germline V gene sequence: CDR1 SGHVS, CDR2 FQNEAQ. J was trimmed by 0 bases and V by 5 bases; bases with no gene match: 10. CDR3 length: 18 amino acids. The CDR3 region has the DNA TGTGCCAGCAGCCCCGGAGCGGGGTGGGTCTCTGGGGCCAACGTCCTGACTTTC. This gives the protein CASSPGAGWVSGANVLTF.

The gene calls are TRBV9 and TRBJ2-3; the D gene is possibly TRBD1 (5 bases). Germline CDR1 SGDLS, CDR2 YYNGEE. The CDR3 length is 15 residues. V was trimmed by 0 bases and J by 2 bases, leaving 10 bases between them. CDR3 nucleotides: TGTGCCAGCAGCGTAGAGGGGTACCCCACAGATACGCAGTATTTT. It codes for CASSVEGYPTDTQYF.

This chain joins TRBV7-2 and TRBJ2-1; D may be TRBD1 (6 bases). The CDR3 is made up of 15 amino acids. Trimming removed 4 bases from V and 0 bases from J, with 10 bases in between. Germline lookup yields CDR1 SGHTA and CDR2 FQGNSA. CDR3 nucleotide sequence: TGTGCCAGCAGCTCTGGACAGAGCTCCTACAATGAGCAGTTCTTC. Residues: CASSSGQSSYNEQFF. Full variable domain (missing parts from reference TRBV7-2 and TRBJ2-1): GAGVSQSPSNKVTEKGKDVELRCDPISGHTALYWYRQSLGQGLEFLIYFQGNSAPDKSGLPSDRFSAERTGGSVSTLTIQRTQQEDSAVYLCASSSGQSSYNEQFFGPGTRLTVL.

This clone was found once. This sequence joins TRBV6-5 and TRBJ2-5; TRBD2 is a possible D gene (6 bases). The assigned J gene may be wrong: the sequence end matches TRBJ2-7 better. Germline V gene lookup returns CDR1 MNHEY and CDR2 SVGAGI. This CDR3 region has 15 residues. This CDR3 reads CATQGPTRGSYEQYF. The CDR3 DNA is TGTGCCACCCAGGGACCTACCCGGGGGTCCTACGAGCAGTACTTC.